This section outlines one T cell receptor (beta chain) sequence together with its context. This entry is derived from a study of PD-L1 blockade in urothelial cancer. The repertoire was sequenced with immunoSEQ multiplex PCR; TCRdb's copy has only in-frame clones and lacks some. Counted here are 55,000 to 70,000 clones, more than 65% occurring once; the ten biggest clones make up 4% to 5.5%. V was clipped by 9 bases and J by 4 bases; unmatched bases: 4. The CDR3 has 14 amino acids. In germline, CDR1 is MNHNS, CDR2 SASEGT. The origin of this receptor is a man in his 70s with urothelial cancer. Specimen: PBMCs, collected around atezolizumab (anti-PD-L1) treatment. The chain links TRBV6-1 to TRBJ2-7; 15 bases map to TRBD2. CDR3 nucleotide sequence: TGTGCCAGTGGACTAGCGGGAGGGCCGTACGAGCAGTACTTC. It specifies CASGLAGGPYEQYF.